The 21 T cell receptor beta chains given below trace back to one sample, sequenced in a study of T cells in Graves' hyperthyroidism and ophthalmopathy. Amplification of TCR beta CDR3 regions was performed using RNA transcripts as template. TCR CDR3 underwent first-round RT-PCR with the HTBI primer set. TCRdb analysed the multiplex PCR reads with MiXCR anew, one entry per CDR3 protein. The sample includes 400,000 to 500,000 distinct CDR3 sequences, approximately 13% of them seen just once. The material sequenced was blood. The source of these receptors is a woman between 18 and 29 years old with Graves' hyperthyroidism.

This clonotype was counted ten times or more. The chain has TRBV18 and TRBJ2-1; D uncertain. The germline V and J ends were trimmed by 6 bases and 4 bases, with 19 bases remaining between them. CDR1 is KGHSH and CDR2 is LQKENI in the germline V gene. The CDR3 runs to 16 residues. The DNA of the CDR3 is TGTGCCAGCTCCCTACAGCAAAGGGCCAGATACAATGAGCAGTTCTTC. Translated, it gives CASSLQQRARYNEQFF.

Ten or more counts support this clonotype. This chain connects TRBV27 to TRBJ2-7, with no clear D. Germline values: CDR1 MNHEY, CDR2 SMNVEV (reference sequence). The CDR3 runs to 16 residues. V lost 6 bases to trimming and J lost 0 bases, with 18 bases between them. CDR3 sequence: CASSPFDFAASYEQYF. The CDR3 nucleotides read TGTGCCAGCAGCCCCTTCGATTTTGCGGCCTCCTACGAGCAGTACTTC.

This clonotype has more than one count but fewer than ten. The V gene is TRBV6-5, the J gene TRBJ2-7; 7 bases fit TRBD2. CDR1 MNHEY and CDR2 SVGAGI come from the germline V gene. The CDR3 extends over 14 amino acids. Trimming took 2 bases from V and 6 from J; bases not matched to a gene: 7. In DNA, the CDR3 is TGTGCCAGCAGTTACACGGGAGGATCTATCGAGCAGTACTTC. As protein: CASSYTGGSIEQYF.

This clonotype was seen only a few times. The chain joins TRBV4-2 to TRBJ1-1; D gene ambiguous. V gave up 0 bases and J gave up 9 bases, with 11 bases separating them. The CDR3 is 13 amino acids. Germline-derived CDR1 and CDR2 are LGHNA and YNFKEQ. CDR3 bases: TGTGCCAGCAGCCAAGATAAGGTCGGCCAAGCTTTCTTT. Its protein is CASSQDKVGQAFF.

This clonotype was seen many times. The gene calls are TRBV2 and TRBJ2-3; D possibly corresponds to TRBD1 (6 bases). V lost 3 bases, J lost 4 bases, and 11 bases lay in between. CDR3 length: 14 amino acids. Per the germline V gene, CDR1 is SNHLY and CDR2 is FYNNEI. The CDR3 reads CASSEGQGSDTQYF. In nucleotides, the CDR3 is TGTGCCAGCAGTGAGGGGCAGGGGTCAGATACGCAGTATTTT.

This clonotype was picked up a small number of times. The chain recombines TRBV20-1 with TRBJ1-1; D unclear. The CDR3 contains 14 residues. V was trimmed by 3 bases and J by 0 bases, leaving 11 bases between them. Germline assignment: CDR1 DFQATT and CDR2 SNEGSKA (reference sequence). CDR3 in DNA: TGCAGTGCTAGCTTTGGCAGGCTGAACACTGAAGCTTTCTTT. Protein sequence: CSASFGRLNTEAFF.

Many counts were recorded for this clonotype. DNA for the CDR3: TGTGCCAGCAAAGGGACAGGGCGGAACACTGAAGCTTTCTTT. This codes for CASKGTGRNTEAFF. The chain recombines TRBV6-1 with TRBJ1-1; 9 bases align to TRBD1. Germline CDR1 is MNHNS and CDR2 is SASEGT. This CDR3 has 14 residues. Losses at the gene ends were 7 bases for V and 1 base for J; bases not matched to a gene: 4.

This clonotype has ten or more counts. The CDR3 sequence: CASSYRRQGSGNTIYF. The CDR3 DNA is TGTGCCAGCAGTTACCGCCGACAGGGTAGTGGAAACACCATATATTTT. The rearrangement uses TRBV6-1 and TRBJ1-3; 7 bases line up with TRBD1. This CDR3 comprises 16 residues. Germline V CDR1 and CDR2: MNHNS, SASEGT. The J segment lost 3 bases and the V segment lost 5 bases, leaving 10 bases of the junction unmatched.

V gene TRBV30 combines with J gene TRBJ1-4; D unresolved. Germline loops: CDR1 GTSNPN, CDR2 SVGIG (reference sequence). The CDR3 runs to 17 residues. Trimming cost V 0 bases and J 0 bases, with 14 bases left between them. The CDR3 DNA follows: TGTGCCTGGAGTGTCGGCGGTCCGATTGCAACTAATGAAAAACTGTTTTTT. This sequence encodes CAWSVGGPIATNEKLFF. The full variable domain, its missing parts supplied by reference TRBV30 and TRBJ1-4, is SQTIHQWPATLVQPVGSPLSLECTVEGTSNPNLYWYRQAAGRGLQLLFYSVGIGQISSEVPQNLSASRPQDRQFILSSKKLLLSDSGFYLCAWSVGGPIATNEKLFFGSGTQLSVL.

At least ten counts were recorded for this clonotype. The J gene is TRBJ2-1, the V gene TRBV20-1; 7 bases fit TRBD1. The germline gives CDR1 DFQATT, CDR2 SNEGSKA (reference sequence). Germline trimming cut 3 bases from V and 5 bases from J; bases unmatched to any gene: 4. The CDR3 contains 13 residues. CDR3 coding DNA: TGCAGTGCTAGTGACAGGGCACACAATGAGCAGTTCTTC. Translated, it gives CSASDRAHNEQFF.

This clonotype was observed many times. The chain carries TRBV29-1 and TRBJ2-5; D gene uncertain. Germline V gene data show CDR1 as SQVTM and CDR2 as ANQGSEA. This CDR3 contains 11 residues. V dropped 6 bases and J dropped 4 bases, with 9 bases sitting between them. The CDR3 sequence is CSVRHTETQYF. The CDR3 DNA reads TGCAGCGTCAGACATACAGAGACCCAGTACTTC.

Many counts were recorded for this clonotype. The V and J genes are TRBV5-1 and TRBJ2-1, with 9 nucleotides matching TRBD2. In germline, CDR1 is SGHRS, CDR2 YFSETQ. V lost 4 bases and J lost 2; bases outside the gene matches: 7. The CDR3 is 16 amino acids. The CDR3 loop reads CASSLVAGAPYNEQFF. Written as DNA, the CDR3 is TGCGCCAGCAGCCTGGTAGCGGGAGCCCCCTACAATGAGCAGTTCTTC.

The sample holds many counts of this clonotype. This chain connects TRBV28 to TRBJ2-5, with D possibly being TRBD2 (6 bases). Germline V gene data show CDR1 as MDHEN and CDR2 as SYDVKM. Trimming shortened V by 7 bases and J by 1 base, and 16 bases separated the two germline ends. The CDR3 totals 15 residues. CDR3 in DNA: TGTGCCAGCAACTGGAGGGCGGGACCCCAAGAGACCCAGTACTTC. Its protein is CASNWRAGPQETQYF.

This chain connects TRBV9 to TRBJ2-6; D is possibly TRBD2 (7 bases). In germline, CDR1 is SGDLS, CDR2 YYNGEE. There are 18 residues in the CDR3. V was shortened by 0 bases and J by 0 bases, with 13 bases between the two germline ends. CDR3 nucleotides: TGTGCCAGCAGCGTAGGGGGGGGGCGCTTCTCTGGGGCCAACGTCCTGACTTTC. As protein: CASSVGGGRFSGANVLTF.

J is TRBJ2-5 and V is TRBV5-5, with D perhaps TRBD2 (6 bases). Germline V gene data show CDR1 as SGHKS and CDR2 as YYEKEE (reference sequence). V lost 1 base and J lost 0, with 10 bases in between. The CDR3 contains 15 residues. The CDR3 DNA follows: TGTGCCAGCAGCTTGTACGGGACTGACCAAGAGACCCAGTACTTC. Encoded protein: CASSLYGTDQETQYF.

This clonotype appeared many times. The chain has TRBV20-1 and TRBJ2-1; the D is unclear. Germline V lookup: CDR1 DFQATT, CDR2 SNEGSKA (reference sequence). The ends were cut back, 3 bases at V and 5 bases at J, with 8 bases in the middle. This CDR3 has 12 residues. The CDR3 loop reads CSARLLNNEQFF. The DNA of the CDR3 is TGCAGTGCTAGGCTGTTAAACAATGAGCAGTTCTTC.

The J gene is TRBJ2-7, the V gene TRBV4-3; weak D call: TRBD1 (6 bases). Trimming pared 2 bases from V and 3 bases from J, leaving 8 bases between. There are 13 residues in the CDR3. Germline CDR1 and CDR2: LGHNA and YSLEER. The DNA for the CDR3 is TGCGCCAGCAGCCAAATACAGGGCTACGAGCAGTACTTC. The encoded protein is CASSQIQGYEQYF.

The chain employs TRBV27 and TRBJ2-3, with D maybe TRBD2 (6 bases). Looked up from germline, CDR1 is MNHEY and CDR2 is SMNVEV (reference sequence). The CDR3 loop spans 15 amino acids. The germline V and J ends were trimmed by 6 bases and 1 base, with 14 bases remaining between them. The CDR3 protein is CASSGATRGTDTQYF. The CDR3 DNA sequence: TGTGCCAGCAGCGGAGCGACTAGGGGCACAGATACGCAGTATTTT.

The V gene is TRBV28, the J gene TRBJ2-4, with 10 bases identical to TRBD2. With 5 bases clipped from V and 10 bases from J, the junction kept 8 bases outside the gene matches. Germline V gene data show CDR1 as MDHEN and CDR2 as SYDVKM. The CDR3 totals 14 residues. CDR3 amino acids: CASSPIAGGPIQYF. As DNA, the CDR3 is TGTGCCAGCAGTCCCATAGCGGGAGGACCTATTCAGTACTTC.

This clonotype has more than one count but fewer than ten. The J gene is TRBJ2-5, the V gene TRBV20-1, with 8 positions matching TRBD2. J lost 4 bases, V lost 1 base, and 5 bases had no gene match. The CDR3 is 14 amino acids. Germline V gene data show CDR1 as DFQATT and CDR2 as SNEGSKA (reference sequence). As DNA, the CDR3 is TGCAGTGCTAGAGTTAGCCTAGCGGGAGAGACCCAGTACTTC. Residues: CSARVSLAGETQYF.

This clonotype was seen repeatedly, ten times or more. The chain has TRBV7-9 and TRBJ2-5, with D hard to call. The V gene's germline CDR1 is SEHNR and CDR2 FQNEAQ (reference sequence). The V end was cut by 3 bases, the J end by 2 bases, with 7 bases between. The CDR3 length is 13 residues. CDR3 region: CASSFAYQETQYF. CDR3 DNA sequence: TGTGCCAGCAGCTTCGCTTATCAAGAGACCCAGTACTTC.